Listed here are 13 T cell receptor beta chains from one sample, sequenced in a study of tumor-infiltrating lymphocytes in localized non-small cell lung cancer. The protocol was immunoSEQ multiplex PCR, while the TCRdb copy is restricted to in-frame clones and leaves out a portion. This table has approximately 12,000 clones, 60% to 70% appearing once. The sample was lung tumor tissue. Receptors originate from a human donor with non-small cell lung cancer.

Sample share makes this clone medium-sized (0.01 to 0.1%). V is TRBV5-1 and J is TRBJ1-4; D not resolved. Germline V gives CDR1 SGHRS, CDR2 YFSETQ. V was shortened by 0 bases and J by 8 bases, with 11 bases between the two germline ends. This CDR3 spans 14 amino acids. Written as DNA, the CDR3 is TGCGCCAGCAGCTTGGAGGCAACGGGAGAAAAACTGTTTTTT. It specifies CASSLEATGEKLFF.

Only one count was recorded for this clone. This sequence joins TRBV29-1 and TRBJ2-3; 8 positions agree with TRBD1. Trimming at V came to 8 bases and at J to 1 base, leaving 11 bases not matched to a gene. Per germline, CDR1 SQVTM and CDR2 ANQGSEA. This CDR3 region has 15 residues. As DNA, the CDR3 is TGCAGCAACAGGGGGGAGAGTGAGGGCACAGATACGCAGTATTTT. This gives the protein CSNRGESEGTDTQYF.

This clone was detected only once. The genes are TRBV28 and TRBJ1-5; 7 nucleotides align to TRBD1. The CDR3 runs to 14 residues. Germline lookup yields CDR1 MDHEN and CDR2 SYDVKM. V shed 4 bases and J 9 bases; nucleotides not matched to a gene: 9. In DNA form, the CDR3 reads TGTGCCAGCAGTTCCAACCGGGACAGTAGGCCCCAGCATTTT. It codes for CASSSNRDSRPQHF.

The rearrangement uses TRBV5-1 and TRBJ2-1, with D possibly being TRBD1 or TRBD2 (5 bases each). CDR1 and CDR2 from the germline V gene are SGHRS and YFSETQ. V lost 3 bases and J lost 8, with 18 bases in between. The CDR3 loop spans 15 amino acids. The CDR3 nucleotides are TGCGCCAGCAGCTCCTTAAGGGGTAGCGTCGATGAGCAGTTCTTC. This sequence encodes CASSSLRGSVDEQFF.

This rearrangement joins TRBV5-1 to TRBJ2-1, with 7 bases aligning to TRBD1. Germline trimming cut 1 base from V and 7 bases from J; bases unmatched to any gene: 8. The germline CDR1 and CDR2 sequences are SGHRS and YFSETQ. This CDR3 comprises 15 residues. The DNA of the CDR3 is TGCGCCAGCAGCTTGACCCAGGGGGTGATAAATGAGCAGTTCTTC. Residues: CASSLTQGVINEQFF.

In DNA form, the CDR3 reads TGTGCCAGCAGCCCAGGGGGAAGTCAGCCCCAGCATTTT. Translation gives CASSPGGSQPQHF. This rearrangement joins TRBV6-5 to TRBJ1-5; 7 bases match TRBD1. Trimming at V came to 6 bases and at J to 6 bases, leaving 5 bases not matched to a gene. Germline V CDR1 and CDR2: MNHEY, SVGAGI. CDR3 length equals 13 residues.

The gene calls are TRBV11-2 and TRBJ2-7; 8 nucleotides line up with TRBD1. Germline CDR1 reads SGHAT; CDR2 reads FQNNGV. The CDR3 loop spans 14 amino acids. V gave up 6 bases and J gave up 3 bases; unmatched junction bases: 7. The CDR3 DNA follows: TGTGCCAGCAGTGGACAGGGAGGCCTCTACGAGCAGTACTTC. As protein: CASSGQGGLYEQYF.

The chain uses TRBV18 and TRBJ2-2; no firm D call. Germline lookup yields CDR1 KGHSH and CDR2 LQKENI. This CDR3 comprises 15 residues. Trimming cost V 4 bases and J 2 bases, with 11 bases left between them. The CDR3 loop reads CASSLLTPNTGELFF. The CDR3 coding sequence is TGTGCCAGCTCACTATTGACTCCAAACACCGGGGAGCTGTTTTTT.

This sequence joins TRBV2 and TRBJ2-7; 8 bases match TRBD2. The length of the CDR3 is 16 residues. V gave up 3 bases and J gave up 3 bases; unmatched junction bases: 10. CDR1 and CDR2 from the germline V gene are SNHLY and FYNNEI. CDR3 amino acids: CASSETGTRSYYEQYF. The CDR3 DNA reads TGTGCCAGCAGTGAGACCGGGACTAGGAGCTACTACGAGCAGTACTTC.

The CDR3: CASSPGTGSNQPQHF. In DNA, the CDR3 is TGTGCCAGCAGCCCCGGGACAGGGAGCAATCAGCCCCAGCATTTT. The rearrangement uses TRBV7-3 and TRBJ1-5; 9 nucleotides line up with TRBD1. The CDR3 sequence is 15 residues long. Trimming at V came to 5 bases and at J to 1 base, leaving 3 bases not matched to a gene. CDR1 and CDR2 from the germline V gene are SGHTA and FQGTGA.

For this clone: The junction shows a germline mismatch at one end, possibly a read error. This chain uses TRBV28 with TRBJ2-5; D may match TRBD1 or TRBD2 (6 bases each). CDR3 length: 17 residues. Germline CDR1 is MDHEN and CDR2 is SYDVKM. The CDR3 spells CASSLKAYGRGQETQHF. In nucleotides, the CDR3 is TGTGCCAGCAGTTTAAAAGCGTACGGGCGGGGACAAGAGACCCAGCACTTC.

This chain joins TRBV5-1 and TRBJ1-1, with 8 nucleotides matching TRBD1. CDR1 SGHRS and CDR2 YFSETQ come from the germline V gene. This CDR3 is built from 15 residues. Losses at the gene ends were 5 bases for V and 0 bases for J; bases not matched to a gene: 6. The CDR3 loop is CASRTGVGMNTEAFF. The CDR3 coding sequence is TGCGCCAGCAGGACAGGGGTGGGGATGAACACTGAAGCTTTCTTT.

The chain uses TRBV5-1 and TRBJ1-3; D is unclear. This CDR3 region has 16 residues. In germline, CDR1 is SGHRS, CDR2 YFSETQ. V dropped 1 base and J dropped 8 bases, with 19 bases sitting between them. In DNA, the CDR3 is TGCGCCAGCAGCTTGTCCAGTCGACAATTCTCCGACACCATATATTTT. Its protein is CASSLSSRQFSDTIYF. The variable domain in full, with the rest retrieved from reference TRBV5-1 and TRBJ1-3, is KAGVTQTPRYLIKTRGQQVTLSCSPISGHRSVSWYQQTPGQGLQFLFEYFSETQRNKGNFPGRFSGRQFSNSRSEMNVSTLELGDSALYLCASSLSSRQFSDTIYFGEGSWLTVV.